A selection of T cell receptor beta chains follows, all from one sample in a study of T-cell memory formation after mild COVID-19. TCRdb redid the calling of the 5' RACE reads with MiXCR, one entry per CDR3 protein. The table has about 560,000 distinct CDR3 sequences, less than 25% seen once. The sequenced sample was PBMCs or a T cell subset sorted from them (not recorded which). These receptors all stem from an adult woman who had mild COVID-19 (a few samples of this study predate the infection). Cell type and time point are not known. The CDR3 runs from the conserved cysteine through the conserved F or W. The order of the fields is D gene, clone size, V gene, J gene, CDR3 DNA, CDR3 protein. The D gene is left open where the match is weak. A clone size is listed for some rows: how often the clone was seen (once, few, many), or a class if it is expanded.

.,few,TRBV7-8,TRBJ1-3,TGTGCCAGCAGCGACACCCCGGCTGGAAACACCATATATTTT,CASSDTPAGNTIYF
TRBD1,.,TRBV2,TRBJ2-1,TGTGCCAGCAGTGTTTCAGCCAGGGGGTCTCTTAATGAGCAGTTCTTC,CASSVSARGSLNEQFF
TRBD2,.,TRBV7-9,TRBJ2-3,TGTGCCAGCAGCCATGGGACTAGCAGGAGGGCAGATACGCAGTATTTT,CASSHGTSRRADTQYF
TRBD1,.,TRBV11-2,TRBJ1-3,TGTGCCAGCAGCACCGGACAGGGCCTCTACTCTGGAAACACCATATATTTT,CASSTGQGLYSGNTIYF
TRBD1,.,TRBV18,TRBJ1-6,TGTGCCGGCTTGACAGGGTTGGATAATTCACCCCTCCACTTT,CAGLTGLDNSPLHF
TRBD2,few,TRBV9,TRBJ2-7,TGTGCCAGCAGCGTTGGCGGGAGCTACGAGCAGTACTTC,CASSVGGSYEQYF
.,few,TRBV4-1,TRBJ2-1,TGCGCCAGCAGCCAAGATGGGCTGGAGCCCGGCACCTACAATGAGCAGTTCTTC,CASSQDGLEPGTYNEQFF
TRBD1,.,TRBV7-2,TRBJ1-1,TGTGCCAGCAGTCCTACGACAGGGCTCCCTGAAGCTTTCTTT,CASSPTTGLPEAFF
TRBD2,.,TRBV10-3,TRBJ2-5,TGTGCCATCAGAGGAGCGGGGGGAGTGGAGACCCAGTACTTC,CAIRGAGGVETQYF
.,few,TRBV7-9,TRBJ2-3,TGTGCCAGCAGCTTAGGTGGGCTCACAGATACGCAGTATTTT,CASSLGGLTDTQYF
.,few,TRBV20-1,TRBJ1-1,TGCAGTGCTAGTTCGCTGGACACTGAAGCTTTCTTT,CSASSLDTEAFF
.,many,TRBV14,TRBJ2-1,TGTGCCAGCAGCCCAGGGGGGGCCTACAATGAGCAGTTCTTC,CASSPGGAYNEQFF
.,few,TRBV5-1,TRBJ1-6,TGCGCCAGCAGCCCCGACAGTTTCTCACCCCTCCACTTT,CASSPDSFSPLHF
.,.,TRBV7-2,TRBJ2-3,TGTGCCAGCAGCTTAGGGTCCGCAGGGATAGATACGCAGTATTTT,CASSLGSAGIDTQYF
.,few,TRBV7-9,TRBJ2-7,TGTGCCAGCAGCAGTTACGCTGTCTACGAGCAGTACTTC,CASSSYAVYEQYF
.,.,TRBV4-1,TRBJ2-2,TGCGCCAGCAGCCAAGATCCACCGGGCGTCGGGGCCGGGGAGCTGTTTTTT,CASSQDPPGVGAGELFF
TRBD1,few,TRBV9,TRBJ2-2,TGTGCCAGCAGCGCACCGGGACAGGGGTTTTCCGGGGAGCTGTTTTTT,CASSAPGQGFSGELFF
.,.,TRBV6-4,TRBJ1-5,TGTGCCAGCCCATCGCAGCCCCAGCATTTT,CASPSQPQHF
TRBD1,few,TRBV28,TRBJ2-7,TGTGCCAGGACGCCCGGGACAGGGACCCACGAGCAGTACTTC,CARTPGTGTHEQYF
.,many,TRBV18,TRBJ2-7,TGTGCCAGCTCACCACCGGACAACTACGAGCAGTACTTC,CASSPPDNYEQYF
.,many,TRBV5-1,TRBJ2-3,TGCGCCAGCAGCCGAGGACAAGGCACAGATACGCAGTATTTT,CASSRGQGTDTQYF
.,few,TRBV4-1,TRBJ2-7,TGCGCCAGCAGCCAAGAAGGACACTGGGCCTACGAGCAGTACTTC,CASSQEGHWAYEQYF
TRBD2,.,TRBV27,TRBJ2-6,TGTGCCAGCAGTTTAAGCGGGGGCTCTGGGGCCAACGTCCTGACTTTC,CASSLSGGSGANVLTF
TRBD2,few,TRBV2,TRBJ2-1,TGTGCCAGCAGGGTTTCGGCTAGCGGGATCTACAATGAGCAGTTCTTC,CASRVSASGIYNEQFF
TRBD1,few,TRBV29-1,TRBJ2-7,TGCAGCGTTGTAGACAGGGGAGACGGCTACGAGCAGTACTTC,CSVVDRGDGYEQYF
.,.,TRBV7-6,TRBJ2-1,TGTGCCAGCAGCACCTCCCAGGGGAGTGAGCAGTTCTTC,CASSTSQGSEQFF
.,few,TRBV7-9,TRBJ2-3,TGTGCCAGCAGCCGTATAACAGATACGCAGTATTTT,CASSRITDTQYF
TRBD2,.,TRBV5-6,TRBJ2-1,TGTGCCAGCAGCTTGATCCTAGCGGGAGGGCCGAGCTCCTACAATGAGCAGTTCTTC,CASSLILAGGPSSYNEQFF
.,.,TRBV5-1,TRBJ1-1,TGCGCCAGCAGCTTCGGACAGATGAACACTGAAGCTTTCTTT,CASSFGQMNTEAFF
.,.,TRBV20-1,TRBJ2-7,TGCAGTGCCCCAGCCCCCCAGGGGCCCTACGAGCAGTACTTC,CSAPAPQGPYEQYF
.,.,TRBV4-3,TRBJ2-2,TGCGCCAGCAGCCAAGAGTGGCGCACCGGGGAGCTGTTTTTT,CASSQEWRTGELFF
TRBD2,.,TRBV7-3,TRBJ2-3,TGTGCCAGCAGCCCAGGGACTAGCGGGGGCTTTAGCACAGATACGCAGTATTTT,CASSPGTSGGFSTDTQYF
TRBD2,.,TRBV30,TRBJ2-3,TGTGCCTGGAGTAGGACTAGCGGGAGACCGACGCAGTATTTT,CAWSRTSGRPTQYF
.,.,TRBV12-3/TRBV12-4,TRBJ2-6,TGTGCCAGCACTCCAGGGATTTCTGGGGCCAACGTCCTGACTTTC,CASTPGISGANVLTF
.,few,TRBV6-5,TRBJ2-3,TGTGCCAGCAGAAGGAGCACAGATACGCAGTATTTT,CASRRSTDTQYF
TRBD2,few,TRBV12-3/TRBV12-4,TRBJ2-7,TGTGCCAGCAGTCTGCCTAGCGGGAGGCCTCTAGTCGCCGAGCAGTACTTC,CASSLPSGRPLVAEQYF
TRBD2,many,TRBV5-1,TRBJ2-5,TGCGCCAGCAGCTTGGTCCCTAGCGGGACCCAAGAGACCCAGTACTTC,CASSLVPSGTQETQYF
.,few,TRBV7-9,TRBJ1-6,TGTGCCAGCAGCTTAGCGCTTTCACCCCTCCACTTT,CASSLALSPLHF
.,.,TRBV7-9,TRBJ2-3,TGTGCCAGCAGCTTAGCAGGGTGGGATACGCAGTATTTT,CASSLAGWDTQYF
TRBD2,.,TRBV29-1,TRBJ2-5,TGCAGCGTTGAAGATCGCCTAGCGGGAGAAGAGACCCAGTACTTC,CSVEDRLAGEETQYF
TRBD2,.,TRBV28,TRBJ2-7,TGTGCCAGCAGCCCTAGGCTAGCGGGAGGGCCTAGCTACGAGCAGTACTTC,CASSPRLAGGPSYEQYF
.,few,TRBV19,TRBJ1-5,TGTGCCAGTAGTTTCCTACAGGGACCACAGCCCCAGCATTTT,CASSFLQGPQPQHF
.,few,TRBV7-6,TRBJ2-7,TGTGCCAGCAGTCAAACAGGGGAGGGCTCCTACGAGCAGTACTTC,CASSQTGEGSYEQYF
.,once,TRBV7-3,TRBJ2-1,TGTGCCAGCAGCTTAGGTATAAAGAGCTCCTACAATGAGCAGTTCTTC,CASSLGIKSSYNEQFF
TRBD1,few,TRBV7-9,TRBJ2-6,TGTGCCAGCAGCCCCAGACAGGGGGCGCAAGCTGGGGCCAACGTCCTGACTTTC,CASSPRQGAQAGANVLTF
TRBD1,few,TRBV5-1,TRBJ2-4,TGCGCCAGCAGCCCCGGGACAGGGCAGCAATGGGGCATTCAGTACTTC,CASSPGTGQQWGIQYF
TRBD2,.,TRBV5-1,TRBJ2-5,TGCGCCAGCAGCTTCCAACTAGCCGGGACTAGCGGGGAGACCCAGTACTTC,CASSFQLAGTSGETQYF
.,.,TRBV6-2/TRBV6-3,TRBJ1-5,TGTGCCAGCAGTTACTCAGCCGGGGCGGGCAATCAGCCCCAGCATTTT,CASSYSAGAGNQPQHF
TRBD2,few,TRBV24-1,TRBJ2-7,TGTGCCACCAGTGATCCGGGGGGCGAGCAGTACTTC,CATSDPGGEQYF
TRBD2,few,TRBV20-1,TRBJ2-1,TGCAGTGCGCCGTTTGGGCTAGCGGGCTCCAGTTCCTACAATGAGCAGTTCTTC,CSAPFGLAGSSSYNEQFF
.,few,TRBV29-1,TRBJ2-3,TGCAGCGTTGTGTTTGGGTCCCGCCCAGATACGCAGTATTTT,CSVVFGSRPDTQYF
.,.,TRBV7-2,TRBJ1-2,TGTGCCAGCAGCTTAGCGGGACATACTAACTATGGCTACACCTTC,CASSLAGHTNYGYTF
.,few,TRBV7-9,TRBJ1-1,TGTGCCAGCAGCCTAGGCCCGGGTGGAGGGGGGTTCACTGAAGCTTTCTTT,CASSLGPGGGGFTEAFF